One sample yielded the 3 T cell receptor beta chains listed below, sequenced in a study of CD8 T cells in Susac syndrome. Random hexamers served to reverse transcribe roughly 0.5 to 1 ug RNA. MiXCR, applied by TCRdb to the immunoSEQ multiplex PCR reads, yields one record per CDR3 protein. Of some 95,000 distinct CDR3 sequences listed, approximately 92% were seen once; the top ten hold approximately 0.31%. The sequencing sample was made of CD8+ T cells from PBMCs. These receptors all come from a human donor in good health.

This clonotype showed up just once. The chain joins TRBV6-1 to TRBJ2-5, with D perhaps matching TRBD2 (5 bases). Germline V gives CDR1 MNHNS, CDR2 SASEGT. The CDR3 spans 14 residues. The V end was cut by 8 bases, the J end by 4 bases, with 17 bases between. DNA for the CDR3: TGTGCCAGCGACCTCTACCTAGCCGTAGAGACCCAGTACTTC. This sequence encodes CASDLYLAVETQYF.

The chain couples TRBV19 to TRBJ2-3, with 7 positions matching TRBD1. Germline assignment: CDR1 LNHDA and CDR2 SQIVND (reference sequence). V lost 6 bases and J lost 2; bases outside the gene matches: 8. This CDR3 is 15 amino acids long. The CDR3 bases are TGTGCCAGTAGGCAAATCGACAGGGCCACAGATACGCAGTATTTT. Protein sequence: CASRQIDRATDTQYF.

J is TRBJ1-5 and V is TRBV11-2; D ambiguous. Germline lookup yields CDR1 SGHAT and CDR2 FQNNGV. CDR3 length: 14 amino acids. Trimming removed 1 base at V and 2 bases at J, with 6 bases between. CDR3 amino acids: CASSLGRGNQPQHF. CDR3 nucleotide sequence: TGTGCCAGCAGCTTAGGTAGAGGCAATCAGCCCCAGCATTTT.